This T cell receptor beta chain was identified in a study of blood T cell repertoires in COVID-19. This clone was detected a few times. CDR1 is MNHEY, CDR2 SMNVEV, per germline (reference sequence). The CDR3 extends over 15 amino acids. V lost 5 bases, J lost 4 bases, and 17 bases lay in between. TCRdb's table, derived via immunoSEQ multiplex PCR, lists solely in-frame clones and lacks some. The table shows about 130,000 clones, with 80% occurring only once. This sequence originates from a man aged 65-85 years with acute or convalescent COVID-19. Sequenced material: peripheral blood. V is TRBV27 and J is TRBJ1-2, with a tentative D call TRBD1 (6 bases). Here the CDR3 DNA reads TGTGCCAGCAGTCACGAAGGGGGGGCGGGCTATGGCTACACCTTC. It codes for CASSHEGGAGYGYTF.